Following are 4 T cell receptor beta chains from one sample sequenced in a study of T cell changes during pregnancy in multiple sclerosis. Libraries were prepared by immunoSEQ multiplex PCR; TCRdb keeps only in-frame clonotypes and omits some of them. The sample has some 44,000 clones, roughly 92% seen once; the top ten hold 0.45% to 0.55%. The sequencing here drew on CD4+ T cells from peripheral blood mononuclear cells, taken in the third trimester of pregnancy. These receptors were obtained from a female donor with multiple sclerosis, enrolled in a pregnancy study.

In DNA, the CDR3 is TGTGCCAGCAGCGTAGTTGACAACACAGATACGCAGTATTTT. Translated, it gives CASSVVDNTDTQYF. The chain links TRBV9 to TRBJ2-3; no firm D call. This CDR3 has 14 amino acids. Per germline, CDR1 SGDLS and CDR2 YYNGEE. V was trimmed by 0 bases and J by 2 bases, leaving 7 bases between them.

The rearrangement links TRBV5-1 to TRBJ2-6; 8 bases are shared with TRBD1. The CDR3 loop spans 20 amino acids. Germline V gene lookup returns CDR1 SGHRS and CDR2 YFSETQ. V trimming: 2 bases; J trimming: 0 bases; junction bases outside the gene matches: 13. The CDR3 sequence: CASSLDQGAATTSGANVLTF. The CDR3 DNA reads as TGCGCCAGCAGCTTAGATCAGGGGGCGGCGACTACCTCTGGGGCCAACGTCCTGACTTTC.

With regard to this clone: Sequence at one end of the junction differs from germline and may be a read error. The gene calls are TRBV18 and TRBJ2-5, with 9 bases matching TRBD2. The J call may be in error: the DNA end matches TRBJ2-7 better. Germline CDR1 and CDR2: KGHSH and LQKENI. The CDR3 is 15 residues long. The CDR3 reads CASSRPGTSSHEQYF. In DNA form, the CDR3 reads TGTGCCAGCTCCCGCCCCGGGACTAGCTCCCACGAGCAGTACTTC.

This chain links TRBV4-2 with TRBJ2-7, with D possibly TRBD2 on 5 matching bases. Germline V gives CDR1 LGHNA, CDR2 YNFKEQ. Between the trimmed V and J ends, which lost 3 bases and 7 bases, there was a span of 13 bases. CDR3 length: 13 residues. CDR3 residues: CASSQAGKWEQYF. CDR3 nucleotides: TGTGCCAGCAGCCAGGCGGGTAAATGGGAGCAGTACTTC.